This entry is about one T cell receptor (beta chain). The limits of the CDR3 on the DNA are not certain, so only TCRdb's listed CDR3 is given. The data belong to a study of blood T cell repertoires in COVID-19. Whole-study context: Collection of acute and convalescent COVID-19 samples took place in the United States, Italy and Spain. T cells, B-cell-depleted T cells, or PBMCs supplied cDNA or gDNA.

Germline V gene sequence: CDR1 SGDLS, CDR2 YYNGEE. The CDR3 spans 13 residues, counting both ends. As processed by the authors: The authors estimated nucleated cell counts from reference gene primer amplification. Data came from immunoSEQ multiplex PCR; TCRdb stores just in-frame clones and leaves some out. For V, J and clone size, that table is used; D and trimming come from the DNA. The profile shows 25,000 to 35,000 clones, roughly 82% of them singletons. The clonotype originates from a human donor in a cohort sampled during active COVID-19. The sample was peripheral blood. The chain recombines TRBV9 with TRBJ2-1; the table gives TRBD2 as D, unverified against the DNA. The chain's CDR3 is CASSVVAGGNLFF.